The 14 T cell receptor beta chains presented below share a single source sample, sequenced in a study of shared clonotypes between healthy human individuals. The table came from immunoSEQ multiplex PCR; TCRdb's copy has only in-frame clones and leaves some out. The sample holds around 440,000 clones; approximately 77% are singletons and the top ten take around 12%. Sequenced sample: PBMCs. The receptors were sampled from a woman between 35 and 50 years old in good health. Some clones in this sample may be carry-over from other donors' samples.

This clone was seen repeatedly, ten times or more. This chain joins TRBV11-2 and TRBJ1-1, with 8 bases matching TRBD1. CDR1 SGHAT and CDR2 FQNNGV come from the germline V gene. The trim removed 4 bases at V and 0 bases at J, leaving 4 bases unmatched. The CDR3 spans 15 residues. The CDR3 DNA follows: TGTGCCAGCAGCTCCAGGGGGCCAATGAACACTGAAGCTTTCTTT. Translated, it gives CASSSRGPMNTEAFF.

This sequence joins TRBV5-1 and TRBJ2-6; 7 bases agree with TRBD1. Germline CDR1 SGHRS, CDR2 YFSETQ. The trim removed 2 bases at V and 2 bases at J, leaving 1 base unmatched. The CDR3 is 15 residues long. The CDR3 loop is CASSFTGAGANVLTF. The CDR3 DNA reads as TGCGCCAGCAGCTTTACAGGGGCTGGGGCCAACGTCCTGACTTTC.

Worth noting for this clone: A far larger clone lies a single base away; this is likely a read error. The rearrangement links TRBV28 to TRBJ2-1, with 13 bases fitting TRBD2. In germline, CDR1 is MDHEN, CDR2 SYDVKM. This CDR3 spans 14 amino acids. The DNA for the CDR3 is TGTGCCAGCAGACTAGCGGGAGGGTATAATGGGCAGTTCTTC. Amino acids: CASRLAGGYNGQFF. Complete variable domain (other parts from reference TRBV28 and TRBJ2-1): DVKVTQSSRYLVKRTGEKVFLECVQDMDHENMFWYRQDPGLGLRLIYFSYDVKMKEKGDIPEGYSVSREKKERFSLILESASTNQTSMYLCASRLAGGYNGQFFGPGTRLTVL.

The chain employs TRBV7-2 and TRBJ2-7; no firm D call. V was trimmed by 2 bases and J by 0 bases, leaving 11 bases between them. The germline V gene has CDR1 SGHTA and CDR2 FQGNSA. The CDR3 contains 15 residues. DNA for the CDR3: TGTGCCAGCAGCTTAAGGGTGTCCCCCTCCTACGAGCAGTACTTC. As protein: CASSLRVSPSYEQYF.

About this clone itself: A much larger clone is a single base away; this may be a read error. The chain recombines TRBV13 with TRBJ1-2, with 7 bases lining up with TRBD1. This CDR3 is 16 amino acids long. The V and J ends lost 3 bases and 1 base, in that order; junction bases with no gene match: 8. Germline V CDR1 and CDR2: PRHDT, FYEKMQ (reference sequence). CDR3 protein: CASSLGTGVGNYGYTF. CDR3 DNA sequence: TGTGCCAGCAGCTTGGGAACAGGGGTGGGTAACTATGGCTACACCTTC.

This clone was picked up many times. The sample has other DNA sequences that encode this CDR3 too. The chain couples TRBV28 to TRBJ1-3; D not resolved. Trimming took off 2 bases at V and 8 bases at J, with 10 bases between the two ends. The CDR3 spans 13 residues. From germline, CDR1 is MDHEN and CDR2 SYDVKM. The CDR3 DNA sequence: TGTGCCAGCAGTTTAAGGCCCTTCGACACCATATATTTT. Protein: CASSLRPFDTIYF.

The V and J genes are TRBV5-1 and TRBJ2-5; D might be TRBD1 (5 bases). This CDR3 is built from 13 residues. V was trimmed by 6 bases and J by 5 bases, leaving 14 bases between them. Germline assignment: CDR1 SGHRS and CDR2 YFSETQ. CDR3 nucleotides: TGCGCCAGCACAACGGCAGGGTCGGAGACCCAGTACTTC. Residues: CASTTAGSETQYF.

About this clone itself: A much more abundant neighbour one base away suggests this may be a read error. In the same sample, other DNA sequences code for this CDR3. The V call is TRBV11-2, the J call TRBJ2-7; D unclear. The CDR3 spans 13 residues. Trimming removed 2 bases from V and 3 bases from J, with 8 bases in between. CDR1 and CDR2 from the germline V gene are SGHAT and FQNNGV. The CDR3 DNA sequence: TGTGCCAGCAGCTTACGGGCTCACTACGAGCAGTACTTC. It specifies CASSLRAHYEQYF. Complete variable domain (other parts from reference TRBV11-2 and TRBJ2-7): EAGVAQSPRYKIIEKRQSVAFWCNPISGHATLYWYQQILGQGPKLLIQFQNNGVVDDSQLPKDRFSAERLKGVDSTLKIQPAKLEDSAVYLCASSLRAHYEQYFGPGTRLTVT.

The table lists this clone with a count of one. CDR3 coding DNA: TGTGCCAGTAGTATTACGTGGAGCACAGATACGCAGTATTTT. Translation gives CASSITWSTDTQYF. V gene TRBV19 combines with J gene TRBJ2-3; D gene unclear. Looked up from germline, CDR1 is LNHDA and CDR2 is SQIVND (reference sequence). The CDR3 spans 14 residues. V dropped 3 bases and J dropped 0 bases, with 7 bases sitting between them.

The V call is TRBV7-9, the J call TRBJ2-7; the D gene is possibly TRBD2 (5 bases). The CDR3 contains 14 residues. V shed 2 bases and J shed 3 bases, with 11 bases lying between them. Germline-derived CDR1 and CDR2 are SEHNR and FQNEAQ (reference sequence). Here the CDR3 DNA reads TGTGCCAGCAGCTTATCAGCGGAGAACTACGAGCAGTACTTC. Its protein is CASSLSAENYEQYF.

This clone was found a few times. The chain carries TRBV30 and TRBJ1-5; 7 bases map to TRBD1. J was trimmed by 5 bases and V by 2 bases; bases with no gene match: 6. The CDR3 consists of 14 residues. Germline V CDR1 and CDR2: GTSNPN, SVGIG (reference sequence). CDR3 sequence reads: CAWSTGTDYQPQHF. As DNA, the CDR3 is TGTGCCTGGAGTACTGGGACAGATTATCAGCCCCAGCATTTT.

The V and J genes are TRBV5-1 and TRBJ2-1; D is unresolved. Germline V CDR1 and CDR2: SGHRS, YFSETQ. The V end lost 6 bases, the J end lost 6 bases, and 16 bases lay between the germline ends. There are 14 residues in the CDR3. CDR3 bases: TGCGCCAGCACCCAGGTGGGTTTACCCAATGAGCAGTTCTTC. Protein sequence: CASTQVGLPNEQFF. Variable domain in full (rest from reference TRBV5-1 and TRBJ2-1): KAGVTQTPRYLIKTRGQQVTLSCSPISGHRSVSWYQQTPGQGLQFLFEYFSETQRNKGNFPGRFSGRQFSNSRSEMNVSTLELGDSALYLCASTQVGLPNEQFFGPGTRLTVL.

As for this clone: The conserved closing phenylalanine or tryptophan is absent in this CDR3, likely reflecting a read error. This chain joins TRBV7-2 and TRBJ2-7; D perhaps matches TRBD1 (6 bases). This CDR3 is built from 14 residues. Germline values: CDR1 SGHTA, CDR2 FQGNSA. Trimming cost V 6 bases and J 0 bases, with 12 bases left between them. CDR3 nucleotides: TGTGCCAGCAGGGGGGCACAGTTCTCCTACGAGCAGTACTCC. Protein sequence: CASRGAQFSYEQYS.

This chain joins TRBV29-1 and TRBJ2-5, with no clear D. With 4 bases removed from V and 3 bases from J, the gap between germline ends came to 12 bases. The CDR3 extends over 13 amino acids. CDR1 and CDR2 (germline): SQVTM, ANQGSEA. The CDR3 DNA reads TGCAGCGTTGCCCGGGTAGGAGAAGAGACCCAGTACTTC. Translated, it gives CSVARVGEETQYF.